The next 2 T cell receptor beta chains were all read from a single sample in a study of beta chain features in type 1 diabetes. Expressed TCRB transcripts got sequenced, as all isolated RNA was reverse transcribed. The assay was immunoSEQ multiplex PCR, and TCRdb's table has in-frame clones only and misses some. The sample includes under 950,000 clones, roughly a sixth of them seen just once. Sequenced: naive CD4+ T cells from blood. The receptors here all came from a woman aged 18 to 35 in good health.

The rearrangement links TRBV28 to TRBJ2-1; 7 bases match TRBD2. This CDR3 is built from 13 residues. Germline V gene lookup returns CDR1 MDHEN and CDR2 SYDVKM. The V segment lost 5 bases and the J segment 10 bases; nucleotides outside the gene matches: 8. The CDR3 spells CASSIPGGSEQFF. Here the CDR3 DNA reads TGTGCCAGCAGTATCCCGGGGGGATCGGAGCAGTTCTTC.

This clone was counted a few times. The rearrangement uses TRBV11-2 and TRBJ2-1; TRBD2 aligns across 9 bases. CDR3 length: 13 residues. Germline CDR1 SGHAT, CDR2 FQNNGV. Trimming removed 1 base from V and 14 bases from J; junction bases left unmatched: 6. CDR3 amino acids: CASSLASKREEFF. The CDR3 nucleotides are TGTGCCAGCAGCTTAGCGAGTAAGCGGGAGGAGTTCTTC.